This T cell receptor beta chain was observed in a study of blood T cell repertoires in COVID-19. The wider study: The samples span acute and convalescent COVID-19 from the United States, Italy and Spain.

Authors' processing steps: It was from reference gene primer amplification that nucleated cell counts were estimated. Sequencing used immunoSEQ multiplex PCR; TCRdb keeps in-frame clones, though not all of them. V, J and clone size derive from that table, while D and trimming were established from the DNA sequence. The table includes around 150,000 clones, 80% to 90% detected once. Germline V lookup: CDR1 SEHNR, CDR2 FQNEAQ (reference sequence). CDR3 length: 11 amino acids. V was shortened by 4 bases and J by 4 bases, with 4 bases between the two germline ends. Material for sequencing was peripheral blood. The V gene is TRBV7-9, the J gene TRBJ1-2; D not resolved. The receptor's source is a woman in her 70s with COVID-19, enrolled during active disease. This CDR3 is CASSSSYGYTF. CDR3 nucleotides: TGTGCCAGCAGCTCCAGCTATGGCTACACCTTC.